A selection of T cell receptor beta chains follows, all from one sample in a study of blood T cell repertoires in COVID-19. Sequenced by immunoSEQ multiplex PCR; TCRdb stores in-frame clones only, minus some. The sample includes around 220,000 clones, about 84% seen only once; the top ten take 6.5% to 8.5%. The specimen was PBMCs or T cells enriched from blood (not recorded which). These receptors came from a woman aged 35 to 49 with acute COVID-19. CDR3s include the opening cysteine and the closing phenylalanine or tryptophan. A D gene is named only where the DNA matches it firmly. Only part of the rows carry a size: once, few, many, or a class if the clone is expanded.

d_call	v_call	j_call	clone_size	cdr3_aa	cdr3_nt
NA	TRBV4-1	TRBJ2-6	NA	CASSQEGLSGANVLTF	TGCGCCAGCAGCCAAGAGGGCCTATCTGGGGCCAACGTCCTGACTTTC
TRBD1	TRBV5-1	TRBJ1-2	NA	CASSRGAGGSGYTF	TGCGCCAGCAGCCGAGGGGCAGGGGGATCCGGCTACACCTTC
NA	TRBV3-1/TRBV3-2	TRBJ1-2	NA	CASSQTSYGYTF	TGTGCCAGCAGCCAAACCAGCTATGGCTACACCTTC
NA	TRBV28	TRBJ1-2	NA	CASTTIRKAEYGYTF	TGTGCCAGCACTACGATCCGAAAAGCGGAGTATGGCTACACCTTC
NA	TRBV30	TRBJ1-1	NA	CAWSPTGEAFF	TGTGCCTGGAGCCCGACAGGTGAAGCTTTCTTT
NA	TRBV5-1	TRBJ1-1	NA	CASSLEGRGSTEAFF	TGCGCCAGCAGCTTGGAAGGGAGGGGATCCACTGAAGCTTTCTTT
TRBD1	TRBV3-1/TRBV3-2	TRBJ2-2	NA	CASFPGTGAGGELFF	TGTGCCAGCTTCCCTGGGACAGGGGCAGGGGGGGAGCTGTTTTTT
NA	TRBV27	TRBJ2-7	NA	CASSFGPTYSSYEQYF	TGTGCCAGCAGTTTCGGTCCGACATACAGCTCCTACGAGCAGTACTTC
TRBD2	TRBV9	TRBJ2-3	NA	CASSVDPGRAQGDTQYF	TGTGCCAGCAGCGTAGACCCCGGGAGGGCCCAGGGAGATACGCAGTATTTT
TRBD2	TRBV5-4	TRBJ2-2	NA	CASSLAAGALTIRELFF	TGTGCCAGCAGCTTAGCTGCGGGAGCTCTCACTATCAGGGAGCTGTTTTTT
TRBD1	TRBV2	TRBJ2-7	few	CASRNTGTGVEQYF	TGTGCCAGCAGAAATACCGGGACAGGGGTCGAGCAGTACTTC
NA	TRBV9	TRBJ1-1	NA	CASSVVGGSEAFF	TGTGCCAGCAGCGTAGTGGGGGGTTCTGAAGCTTTCTTT
NA	TRBV7-9	TRBJ2-2	NA	CASSLHGGSGELFF	TGTGCCAGCAGCTTACATGGGGGCTCCGGGGAGCTGTTTTTT
NA	TRBV20-1	TRBJ1-2	NA	CSASLRQRITF	TGCAGTGCTAGTCTGCGGCAGCGAATCACCTTC
NA	TRBV4-1	TRBJ1-4	NA	CASSHRVALNEKLFF	TGCGCCAGCAGCCACAGAGTGGCACTAAATGAAAAACTGTTTTTT
TRBD2	TRBV28	TRBJ2-7	once	CASTVAGGGYEQYF	TGTGCCAGCACCGTAGCGGGGGGTGGCTACGAGCAGTACTTC
TRBD2	TRBV18	TRBJ2-5	NA	CASSPFGTSGQETQYF	TGTGCCAGCTCACCGTTCGGGACTAGCGGTCAAGAGACCCAGTACTTC
NA	TRBV6-1	TRBJ1-5	few	CASSEPPNWQPQHF	TGTGCCAGCAGTGAACCGCCAAACTGGCAGCCCCAGCATTTT
TRBD1	TRBV7-8	TRBJ2-2	once	CASSASGGAGFAGELFF	TGTGCCAGCAGTGCATCAGGGGGCGCGGGTTTCGCCGGGGAGCTGTTTTTT
NA	TRBV15	TRBJ1-6	few	CATSREGRGVSPLHF	TGTGCCACCAGCAGAGAAGGCAGGGGTGTCTCACCCCTCCACTTT
TRBD2	TRBV5-1	TRBJ2-1	once	CASSRTGTNYNEQFF	TGCGCCAGCAGCAGGACCGGGACTAACTACAATGAGCAGTTCTTC
NA	TRBV11-2	TRBJ1-6	NA	CASSLDRSSPLHF	TGTGCCAGCAGCTTAGATAGGAGTTCACCCCTCCACTTT
NA	TRBV6-1	TRBJ2-2	NA	CASSEVGTAGGELFF	TGTGCCAGCAGTGAAGTTGGGACAGCGGGCGGGGAGCTGTTTTTT
NA	TRBV14	TRBJ2-2	NA	CASSQDWAGGELFF	TGTGCCAGCAGCCAAGATTGGGCGGGCGGGGAGCTGTTTTTT
NA	TRBV5-4	TRBJ2-1	NA	CASSRPGDGQFF	TGTGCCAGCAGCCGGCCGGGGGACGGGCAGTTCTTC
NA	TRBV5-1	TRBJ2-3	NA	CASSWNQGRADTQYF	TGCGCCAGCAGCTGGAACCAGGGGCGGGCAGATACGCAGTATTTT
TRBD1	TRBV9	TRBJ1-2	NA	CASSMGTGFYGYTF	TGTGCCAGCAGCATGGGGACAGGCTTCTATGGCTACACCTTC
TRBD1	TRBV4-2	TRBJ2-2	few	CASSQDVQGSGELFF	TGTGCCAGCAGCCAAGACGTACAGGGGAGCGGGGAGCTGTTTTTT
NA	TRBV30	TRBJ1-3	NA	CAWSVKQVVDTIYF	TGTGCCTGGAGTGTAAAACAGGTTGTGGACACCATATATTTT
TRBD1	TRBV2	TRBJ2-7	NA	CATGQGYEQYF	TGTGCCACGGGACAGGGGTACGAGCAGTACTTC
TRBD1	TRBV3-1/TRBV3-2	TRBJ2-1	NA	CASSPRDRGGEQFF	TGTGCCAGCAGCCCGCGGGACAGGGGTGGTGAGCAGTTCTTC
TRBD2	TRBV7-3	TRBJ2-1	once	CASSFAGGTYNEQFF	TGTGCCAGCAGCTTCGCCGGGGGGACCTACAATGAGCAGTTCTTC
TRBD1	TRBV18	TRBJ2-1	few	CASSRDRVGDEQFF	TGTGCCAGCTCACGGGACAGGGTTGGCGATGAGCAGTTCTTC
NA	TRBV2	TRBJ2-3	NA	CASSEGIGTDTQYF	TGTGCCAGCAGTGAAGGTATTGGCACAGATACGCAGTATTTT
NA	TRBV24-1	TRBJ2-3	NA	CATVPGEGGSTDTQYF	TGTGCCACCGTACCTGGAGAGGGAGGAAGCACAGATACGCAGTATTTT
NA	TRBV5-4	TRBJ1-5	NA	CASSLRGSNQPQHF	TGTGCCAGCAGCTTGAGGGGGAGCAATCAGCCCCAGCATTTT
TRBD2	TRBV4-2	TRBJ2-7	NA	CASSQEPMTGTSFREQYF	TGTGCCAGCAGCCAAGAACCAATGACCGGGACTAGCTTCCGCGAGCAGTACTTC
NA	TRBV19	TRBJ1-2	NA	CASSIIPQVLSGYTF	TGTGCCAGTAGTATAATCCCGCAGGTATTGAGTGGCTACACCTTC
TRBD2	TRBV18	TRBJ2-5	NA	CASSPSGSQETQYF	TGTGCCAGCTCACCTAGCGGGTCCCAAGAGACCCAGTACTTC
NA	TRBV5-6	TRBJ2-4	NA	CASSLKRGDKNIQYF	TGTGCCAGCAGCTTGAAAAGGGGCGACAAAAACATTCAGTACTTC
NA	TRBV5-6	TRBJ1-1	NA	CASRYWALREATEAFF	TGTGCCAGCAGATATTGGGCTCTGCGGGAGGCCACTGAAGCTTTCTTT
TRBD1	TRBV7-2	TRBJ2-5	NA	CASSLATGEETQYF	TGTGCCAGCAGCTTAGCGACAGGGGAAGAGACCCAGTACTTC
NA	TRBV28	TRBJ1-4	NA	CASRPGRLEKLFF	TGTGCCAGCCGGCCAGGGAGGTTGGAAAAACTGTTTTTT
NA	TRBV19	TRBJ1-4	NA	CASSTGTSTNEKLFF	TGTGCCAGTAGTACAGGGACATCAACTAATGAAAAACTGTTTTTT
TRBD1	TRBV2	TRBJ2-2	NA	CASRRTGTNTGELFF	TGTGCCAGCAGGAGGACAGGGACGAACACCGGGGAGCTGTTTTTT
TRBD1	TRBV4-1	TRBJ2-2	NA	CASSQETGTNTGELFF	TGCGCCAGCAGCCAAGAGACAGGGACGAACACCGGGGAGCTGTTTTTT
NA	TRBV11-2	TRBJ1-5	few	CASSFDYYSNQPQHF	TGTGCCAGCAGCTTCGACTACTATAGCAATCAGCCCCAGCATTTT
TRBD2	TRBV7-2	TRBJ2-7	NA	CASSRTSGAYEQYF	TGTGCCAGCAGCCGGACTAGCGGAGCCTACGAGCAGTACTTC
NA	TRBV24-1	TRBJ2-5	NA	CATSDSESEETQYF	TGTGCCACCAGTGATTCGGAGAGCGAGGAGACCCAGTACTTC